These T cell receptor beta chains were read from a single sample in a study of Ad26.COV2.S vaccination and SARS-CoV-2 variants. TCRdb's table, derived via immunoSEQ multiplex PCR, lists solely in-frame clones and lacks some. The table has just over 350,000 clones, under 95% seen once; the top ten hold around 4%. The starting material was peripheral blood, obtained after recovery from COVID-19. The receptors derive from a human donor who had recovered from COVID-19. Both conserved end residues are part of each CDR3. D genes are given only for firm matches. The size of a clone is reported for some rows only, either as once, few or many, or as a class for expanded clones.

J gene: TRBJ1-2; V gene: TRBV6-5; D gene: -; clone size: -; CDR3 protein: CASTQRWGDGYGYTF; CDR3 DNA: TGTGCCAGCACCCAAAGGTGGGGGGATGGCTATGGCTACACCTTC
J gene: TRBJ2-5; V gene: TRBV6-1; D gene: -; clone size: -; CDR3 protein: CASSDEGGLTETQYF; CDR3 DNA: TGTGCCAGCAGTGATGAGGGGGGCCTTACTGAGACCCAGTACTTC
J gene: TRBJ2-2; V gene: TRBV11-2; D gene: -; clone size: -; CDR3 protein: CASSRAYPTTGELFF; CDR3 DNA: TGTGCCAGCAGCCGAGCCTACCCAACCACGGGGGAGCTGTTTTTT
J gene: TRBJ2-5; V gene: TRBV4-1; D gene: TRBD2; clone size: -; CDR3 protein: CASSLTSVQETQYF; CDR3 DNA: TGCGCCAGCAGTCTTACTAGCGTCCAAGAGACCCAGTACTTC
J gene: TRBJ2-5; V gene: TRBV6-6; D gene: TRBD1; clone size: -; CDR3 protein: CASRPRTGEGETQYF; CDR3 DNA: TGTGCCAGCAGACCCCGGACAGGGGAAGGAGAGACCCAGTACTTC
J gene: TRBJ1-2; V gene: TRBV13; D gene: -; clone size: -; CDR3 protein: CASSLVSGDLGGYTF; CDR3 DNA: TGTGCCAGCAGCTTAGTGTCGGGGGATTTGGGAGGCTACACCTTC
J gene: TRBJ2-1; V gene: TRBV7-2; D gene: TRBD2; clone size: -; CDR3 protein: CASSLRTSGELRQFF; CDR3 DNA: TGTGCCAGCAGCTTACGGACTAGCGGGGAGTTACGGCAGTTCTTC
J gene: TRBJ2-6; V gene: TRBV12-5; D gene: -; clone size: -; CDR3 protein: CASGSHPGQSSGANVLTF; CDR3 DNA: TGTGCTAGTGGTTCACACCCTGGACAGTCCTCTGGGGCCAACGTCCTGACTTTC
J gene: TRBJ2-5; V gene: TRBV24-1; D gene: -; clone size: -; CDR3 protein: CATSSPGKGETQYF; CDR3 DNA: TGTGCCACCTCCAGTCCGGGGAAAGGAGAGACCCAGTACTTC
J gene: TRBJ2-2; V gene: TRBV7-8; D gene: -; clone size: -; CDR3 protein: CASSLPRPGETGELFF; CDR3 DNA: TGTGCCAGCAGCTTACCACGACCAGGGGAGACCGGGGAGCTGTTTTTT
J gene: TRBJ2-5; V gene: TRBV7-2; D gene: TRBD1; clone size: -; CDR3 protein: CASSSGQGKETQYF; CDR3 DNA: TGTGCCAGCAGCTCGGGACAGGGAAAAGAGACCCAGTACTTC
J gene: TRBJ2-1; V gene: TRBV3-1/TRBV3-2; D gene: -; clone size: -; CDR3 protein: CASSQVLGGANEQFF; CDR3 DNA: TGTGCCAGCAGCCAAGTACTAGGGGGGGCAAATGAGCAGTTCTTC
J gene: TRBJ1-2; V gene: TRBV2; D gene: -; clone size: -; CDR3 protein: CASALGVNYGYTF; CDR3 DNA: TGTGCCAGTGCCCTCGGGGTAAACTATGGCTACACCTTC
J gene: TRBJ1-5; V gene: TRBV3-1/TRBV3-2; D gene: -; clone size: few; CDR3 protein: CASSQGAGNNQPQHF; CDR3 DNA: TGTGCCAGCAGCCAAGGGGCAGGAAACAATCAGCCCCAGCATTTT
J gene: TRBJ1-1; V gene: TRBV6-5; D gene: -; clone size: once; CDR3 protein: CASSYEEISNTEAFF; CDR3 DNA: TGTGCCAGCAGTTACGAAGAAATTTCGAACACTGAAGCTTTCTTT
J gene: TRBJ2-7; V gene: TRBV12-1; D gene: -; clone size: -; CDR3 protein: CASSWGAMLSFYEQYF; CDR3 DNA: TGTGCCAGCAGCTGGGGTGCCATGCTTTCTTTTTACGAGCAGTACTTC
J gene: TRBJ1-2; V gene: TRBV12-5; D gene: TRBD1; clone size: -; CDR3 protein: CASAMDRDIYGYTF; CDR3 DNA: TGTGCTAGTGCAATGGACAGGGACATCTATGGCTACACCTTC
J gene: TRBJ1-1; V gene: TRBV19; D gene: -; clone size: -; CDR3 protein: CASSTGLNTEAFF; CDR3 DNA: TGTGCCAGTAGTACAGGGCTGAACACTGAAGCTTTCTTT
J gene: TRBJ1-3; V gene: TRBV9; D gene: -; clone size: -; CDR3 protein: CASSEGPGTSGNTIYF; CDR3 DNA: TGTGCCAGCAGCGAGGGTCCAGGGACCTCTGGAAACACCATATATTTT
J gene: TRBJ2-7; V gene: TRBV5-8; D gene: TRBD2; clone size: -; CDR3 protein: CASSLDQRGRQGQYF; CDR3 DNA: TGTGCCAGCAGCTTGGATCAGCGGGGGCGCCAAGGGCAGTACTTC
J gene: TRBJ1-1; V gene: TRBV14; D gene: -; clone size: -; CDR3 protein: CASSRYRQGHMNTEAFF; CDR3 DNA: TGTGCCAGCAGCCGATACCGCCAAGGACACATGAACACTGAAGCTTTCTTT
J gene: TRBJ1-2; V gene: TRBV7-9; D gene: -; clone size: -; CDR3 protein: CASSSPGGGRDGYTF; CDR3 DNA: TGTGCCAGCAGCTCCCCTGGTGGAGGGCGGGATGGCTACACCTTC
J gene: TRBJ2-1; V gene: TRBV11-2; D gene: -; clone size: -; CDR3 protein: CASSWQQGNEQFF; CDR3 DNA: TGTGCCAGCAGCTGGCAGCAGGGCAATGAGCAGTTCTTC
J gene: TRBJ2-3; V gene: TRBV9; D gene: -; clone size: -; CDR3 protein: CASSVEPSRGHTDTQYF; CDR3 DNA: TGTGCCAGCAGCGTAGAGCCCTCTCGTGGACATACAGATACGCAGTATTTT
J gene: TRBJ1-6; V gene: TRBV2; D gene: -; clone size: -; CDR3 protein: CASSEAAGAAYNSPLHF; CDR3 DNA: TGTGCCAGCAGTGAAGCGGCGGGGGCAGCCTATAATTCACCCCTCCACTTT